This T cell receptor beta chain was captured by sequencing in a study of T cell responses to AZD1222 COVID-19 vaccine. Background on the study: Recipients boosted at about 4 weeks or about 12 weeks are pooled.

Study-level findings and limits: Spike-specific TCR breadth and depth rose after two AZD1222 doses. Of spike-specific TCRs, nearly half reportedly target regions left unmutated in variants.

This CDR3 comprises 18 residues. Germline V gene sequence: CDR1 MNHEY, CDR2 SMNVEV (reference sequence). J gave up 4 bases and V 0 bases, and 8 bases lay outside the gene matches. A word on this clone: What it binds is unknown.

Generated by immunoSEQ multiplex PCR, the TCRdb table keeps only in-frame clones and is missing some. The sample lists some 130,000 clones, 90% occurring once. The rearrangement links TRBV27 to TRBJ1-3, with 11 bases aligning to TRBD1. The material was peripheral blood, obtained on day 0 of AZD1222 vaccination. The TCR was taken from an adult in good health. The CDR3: CASSLSGQGVLGGNTIYF. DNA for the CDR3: TGTGCCAGCAGTTTATCGGGACAGGGGGTTCTGGGGGGAAACACCATATATTTT.